What follows are 10 T cell receptor beta chains derived from one specimen sequenced in a study of regulatory T cells in long-lasting Graves disease. Time point denoted: newly diagnosed GD, antithyroid drugs for less than 3 months. PBMC RNA served as the TCR library source. To make TCR beta libraries, researchers used iRepertoire HTBI primers and Arm-PCR of CDR3 regions. MiXCR, applied by TCRdb to the multiplex PCR reads, yields one record per CDR3 protein. The sample consists of approximately 400,000 distinct CDR3 sequences, 15% of them appearing once. These sequences were also reported in another study, on T cells in Graves' hyperthyroidism and ophthalmopathy.

The sample here was peripheral blood mononuclear cells (PBMCs), taken at new diagnosis, from a patient treated with antithyroid drugs. Receptor source: a woman aged 40-49 years with Graves disease.

This clonotype was counted between two and nine times. The chain links TRBV12-5 to TRBJ1-3; TRBD1 agrees at 7 bases. This CDR3 region has 21 residues. Per germline, CDR1 LGHNT and CDR2 FRNRAP. After removal of 0 bases from V and 0 bases from J, the junction contained 17 bases not matched to a gene. The CDR3 nucleotides read TGTGCTAGTGGTTTGGTACTGAGCGACAGGGAAATGATGAACTCTGGAAACACCATATATTTT. Protein product: CASGLVLSDREMMNSGNTIYF.

As concerns this clonotype: This could be a read error, since a much larger clone is one nucleotide away. The V and J genes are TRBV2 and TRBJ1-6; possibly TRBD1 for D (6 bases). The germline gives CDR1 SNHLY, CDR2 FYNNEI. Trimming took 6 bases from V and 9 from J, leaving 18 bases between them. The CDR3 length is 15 residues. This CDR3 reads CASRPGASRSSPLHF. In nucleotides, the CDR3 is TGTGCCAGCAGGCCGGGGGCAAGCCGTAGTTCACCCCTCCACTTT.

This clonotype was found many times. V and J are TRBV28 and TRBJ2-3, with 9 bases lining up with TRBD2. CDR1 MDHEN and CDR2 SYDVKM come from the germline V gene. Trimming removed 4 bases from V and 1 base from J; junction bases left unmatched: 6. This CDR3 is 16 amino acids long. The CDR3 DNA reads as TGTGCCAGCAGTTCATCAGCGGGAGGCCGCACAGATACGCAGTATTTT. Translating it yields CASSSSAGGRTDTQYF.

This clonotype has ten or more counts. The V and J genes are TRBV13 and TRBJ2-7; 8 bases agree with TRBD1. Per the germline V gene, CDR1 is PRHDT and CDR2 is FYEKMQ (reference sequence). CDR3 length equals 16 residues. V shed 6 bases and J 2 bases; nucleotides not matched to a gene: 12. The CDR3 is CASRPLTGGLTYEQYF. CDR3 sequence (DNA): TGTGCCAGCAGACCTCTTACAGGGGGACTGACCTACGAGCAGTACTTC.

This clonotype was counted between two and nine times. The chain has TRBV7-9 and TRBJ2-3, with 11 positions matching TRBD2. Germline V gene lookup returns CDR1 SEHNR and CDR2 FQNEAQ (reference sequence). The CDR3 totals 16 residues. The V gene end was trimmed by 0 bases and the J gene end by 9 bases; junction bases not matched to a gene: 8. CDR3 DNA: TGTGCCAGCAGCTTAGCTAGCGGGAGGGCCGGAGAGACGCAGTATTTT. Translated, it gives CASSLASGRAGETQYF. Combining the CDR3 with reference TRBV7-9 and TRBJ2-3 gives the whole variable domain DTGVSQNPRHKITKRGQNVTFRCDPISEHNRLYWYRQTLGQGPEFLTYFQNEAQLEKSRLLSDRFSAERPKGSFSTLEIQRTEQGDSAMYLCASSLASGRAGETQYFGPGTRLTVL.

The chain employs TRBV11-2 and TRBJ2-5; possible D gene TRBD2, 6 bases. Germline values: CDR1 SGHAT, CDR2 FQNNGV. The V end was cut by 5 bases, the J end by 5 bases, with 15 bases between. This CDR3 contains 14 residues. The CDR3 protein is CASSRLTSGETQYF. CDR3 coding DNA: TGTGCCAGCAGCCGCCTGACTAGTGGTGAGACCCAGTACTTC.

This clonotype has ten or more counts. V is TRBV28 and J is TRBJ2-4; possibly TRBD1 for D (6 bases). This CDR3 comprises 14 residues. Germline values: CDR1 MDHEN, CDR2 SYDVKM. V lost 1 base and J 9 bases, leaving 13 bases between the germline ends. In DNA, the CDR3 is TGTGCCAGCAGTTTATTCAGGGGTGATGTCATTCAGTACTTC. This gives the protein CASSLFRGDVIQYF.

Worth noting for this clonotype: With a much larger clone just one base away, this may be a read error. The CDR3 protein is CSASGLAGTPEQYF. The DNA of the CDR3 is TGCAGTGCATCCGGACTAGCGGGAACTCCCGAGCAGTACTTC. The chain links TRBV20-1 to TRBJ2-7; TRBD2 matches at 12 bases. V shed 6 bases and J 6 bases; nucleotides not matched to a gene: 9. The CDR3 covers 14 residues. In germline, CDR1 is DFQATT, CDR2 SNEGSKA (reference sequence).

The rearrangement uses TRBV24-1 and TRBJ2-1; 9 positions agree with TRBD2. The length of the CDR3 is 15 residues. The trim removed 9 bases at V and 4 bases at J, leaving 9 bases unmatched. CDR1 and CDR2 from the germline V gene are KGHDR and SFDVKD. In nucleotides, the CDR3 is TGTGCCACCTCGGATAGCGGGAGACTGTACAATGAGCAGTTCTTC. This translates into CATSDSGRLYNEQFF.

This chain uses TRBV5-6 with TRBJ2-1, with TRBD2 as a possible D gene (5 bases). The V end lost 1 base, the J end lost 5 bases, and 16 bases lay between the germline ends. CDR3 size: 16 residues. From germline, CDR1 is SGHDT and CDR2 YYEEEE. The CDR3 sequence: CASSLRPLRGHNEQFF. CDR3 sequence (DNA): TGTGCCAGCAGCTTGCGGCCCCTTCGGGGTCACAATGAGCAGTTCTTC.